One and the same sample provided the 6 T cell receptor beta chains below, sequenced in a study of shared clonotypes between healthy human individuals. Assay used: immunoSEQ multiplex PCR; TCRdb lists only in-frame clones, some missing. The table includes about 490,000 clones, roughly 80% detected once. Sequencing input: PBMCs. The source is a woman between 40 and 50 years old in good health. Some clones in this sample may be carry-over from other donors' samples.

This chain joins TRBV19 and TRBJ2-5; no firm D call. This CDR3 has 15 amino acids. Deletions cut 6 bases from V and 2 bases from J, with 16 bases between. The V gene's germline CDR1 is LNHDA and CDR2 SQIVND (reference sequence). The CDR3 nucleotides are TGTGCCAGTAGGCCCGGCCGGGTCGGACAAGAGACCCAGTACTTC. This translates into CASRPGRVGQETQYF.

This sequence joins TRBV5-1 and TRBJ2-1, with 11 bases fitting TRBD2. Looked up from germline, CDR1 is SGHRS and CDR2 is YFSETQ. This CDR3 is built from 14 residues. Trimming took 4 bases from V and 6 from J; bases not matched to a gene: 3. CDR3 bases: TGCGCCAGCAGCCACGGGACTAGCGGCAATGAGCAGTTCTTC. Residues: CASSHGTSGNEQFF.

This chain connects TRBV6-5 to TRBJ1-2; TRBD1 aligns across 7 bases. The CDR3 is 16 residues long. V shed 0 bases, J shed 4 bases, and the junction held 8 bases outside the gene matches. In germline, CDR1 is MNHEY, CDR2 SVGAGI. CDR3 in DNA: TGTGCCAGCAGTTACTCGTCCACCGGGACAGTCTATGGCTACACCTTC. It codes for CASSYSSTGTVYGYTF.

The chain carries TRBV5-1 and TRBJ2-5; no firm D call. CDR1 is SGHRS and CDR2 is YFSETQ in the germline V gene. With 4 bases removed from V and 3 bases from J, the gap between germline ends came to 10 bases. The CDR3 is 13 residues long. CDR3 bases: TGCGCCAGCAGCCCGGGTCCTGAAGAGACCCAGTACTTC. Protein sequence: CASSPGPEETQYF.

The CDR3 DNA reads as TGTGCCAGCAGCGTAGATGGGGGACAGGGGGGCACTGAAGCTTTCTTT. Translation gives CASSVDGGQGGTEAFF. The rearrangement links TRBV9 to TRBJ1-1; 11 nucleotides match TRBD1. The CDR3 loop spans 16 amino acids. Losses at the gene ends were 0 bases for V and 4 bases for J; bases not matched to a gene: 5. Germline V gives CDR1 SGDLS, CDR2 YYNGEE.

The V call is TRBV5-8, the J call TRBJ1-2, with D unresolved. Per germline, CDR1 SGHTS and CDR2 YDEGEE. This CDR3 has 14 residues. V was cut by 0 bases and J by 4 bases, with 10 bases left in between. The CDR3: CASSLEQPGYGYTF. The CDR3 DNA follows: TGTGCCAGCAGCTTGGAACAGCCTGGCTATGGCTACACCTTC.